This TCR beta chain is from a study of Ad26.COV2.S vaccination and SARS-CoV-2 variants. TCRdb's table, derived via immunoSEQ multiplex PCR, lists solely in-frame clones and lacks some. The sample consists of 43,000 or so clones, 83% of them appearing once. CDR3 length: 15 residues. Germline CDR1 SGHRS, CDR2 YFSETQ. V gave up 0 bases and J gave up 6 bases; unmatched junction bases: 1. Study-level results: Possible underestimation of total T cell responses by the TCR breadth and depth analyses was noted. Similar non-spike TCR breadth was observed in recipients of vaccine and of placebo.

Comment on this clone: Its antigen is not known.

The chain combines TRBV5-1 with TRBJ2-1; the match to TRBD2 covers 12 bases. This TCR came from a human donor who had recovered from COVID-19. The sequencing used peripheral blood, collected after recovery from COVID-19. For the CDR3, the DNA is TGCGCCAGCAGCTTGGCTAGCGGGAGGGGCAATGAGCAGTTCTTC. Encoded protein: CASSLASGRGNEQFF.